This TCR beta chain was found in a study of breast tumors, draining lymph nodes, adjacent tissues. Findings and limits, study-wide: Tumor TCR diversity was below lymph nodes but above nontumor tissue. The data were judged consistent with most tumor T cells coming from lymph node and expanding in tumor. Tumor T cell lymph node origin was a supported hypothesis, not proven. Luminal-like breast cancer showed significantly higher tumor–nontumor repertoire similarity than basal-like.

Axillary draining lymph nodes of breast cancer patients supplied the node samples. TCRdb processed the multiplex PCR reads anew with MiXCR; each CDR3 protein has one entry. The sample carries over 200,000 distinct CDR3 sequences, 30% to 35% recorded once. This clonotype occurred many times. The antigen is undetermined. Deletions cut 4 bases from V and 1 base from J, with 10 bases between. Germline lookup yields CDR1 LGHNA and CDR2 YNFKEQ. The CDR3 runs to 14 residues. Sequenced material: axillary lymph node tissue. The J gene is TRBJ1-2, the V gene TRBV4-2; TRBD1 is a possible D gene (5 bases). The TCR was taken from a female donor with breast cancer. Some clones in this sample may be carry-over from other donors' samples. The DNA for the CDR3 is TGTGCCAGCAGCCCTTTGGGGGGTAACTATGGCTACACCTTC. Protein sequence: CASSPLGGNYGYTF.